Detailed here is one T cell receptor (beta chain). The source of the sample is a study of blood T cell repertoires in COVID-19. Study information: Some COVID-19 samples were acute and others convalescent; all came from the United States, Italy and Spain. T cells, B-cell-depleted T cells, or PBMCs supplied cDNA or gDNA.

In the original processing: Estimation of nucleated cell counts was performed using reference gene primer amplification. The data were produced by immunoSEQ multiplex PCR, yet TCRdb's version contains in-frame clones alone and is incomplete. V, J and clone size were drawn from that table, and D and trimming were deduced from the DNA. The data show 300,000 to 450,000 clones, more than 75% seen once. Trimming stripped 5 bases from V and 10 bases from J, with 18 bases between. CDR3 length: 15 amino acids. CDR1 is SEHNR and CDR2 is FQNEAQ in the germline V gene (reference sequence). The V and J genes are TRBV7-9 and TRBJ1-6; D remains ambiguous. This sequence originates from a human donor in a cohort sampled during active COVID-19. Sequencing was carried out using peripheral blood. CDR3 region: CASSPTNPLESPLHF. Here the CDR3 DNA reads TGTGCCAGCAGCCCAACTAACCCATTAGAGTCACCCCTCCACTTT.